The 3 T cell receptor beta chains presented below share a single source sample, sequenced in a study of follicular helper T cells after annual influenza vaccination. Time point of the sample: 2014-2015 season, 7 days after vaccination. Sequenced by immunoSEQ multiplex PCR; TCRdb stores in-frame clones only, minus some. The sample contains nearly 15,000 clones, 84% of which appear only once. Sequences were derived from CXCR5+ CD38- circulating T follicular helper cells from blood, sampled 7 days after influenza vaccination. As to subset: circulating Tfh, non-naive CD4+CXCR5+PD-1+ (ICOS+CD38+ or ICOS-CD38-). Receptor source: an adult who received the influenza vaccine.

This clone was seen a handful of times. J is TRBJ1-1 and V is TRBV2; possible D gene TRBD1, 5 bases. Trimming cost V 4 bases and J 5 bases, with 17 bases left between them. Looked up from germline, CDR1 is SNHLY and CDR2 is FYNNEI. CDR3 length: 15 amino acids. CDR3 in amino acids: CASSGQGGGTTEAFF. In DNA, the CDR3 is TGTGCCAGCAGTGGCCAGGGAGGAGGGACGACTGAAGCTTTCTTT. The variable domain in full, completed from reference TRBV2 and TRBJ1-1, reads EPEVTQTPSHQVTQMGQEVILRCVPISNHLYFYWYRQILGQKVEFLVSFYNNEISEKSEIFDDQFSVERPDGSNFTLKIRSTKLEDSAMYFCASSGQGGGTTEAFFGQGTRLTVV.

V gene TRBV2 combines with J gene TRBJ2-3; D perhaps matches TRBD2 (5 bases). The V gene lost 3 bases and the J gene lost 0 bases, with 13 bases spanning the gap. Germline CDR1 is SNHLY and CDR2 is FYNNEI. There are 16 residues in the CDR3. The CDR3 loop is CASSDFIWTSTDTQYF. The CDR3 DNA is TGTGCCAGCAGTGATTTTATTTGGACTAGCACAGATACGCAGTATTTT.

The rearrangement links TRBV4-1 to TRBJ1-6; 7 bases match TRBD1. CDR3 length: 19 amino acids. The V segment lost 1 base and the J segment 0 bases; nucleotides outside the gene matches: 9. Looked up from germline, CDR1 is MGHRA and CDR2 is YSYEKL. CDR3 in DNA: TGCGCCAGCAGCCAAGGGACAGGAGGTAGCAACTCCTATAATTCACCCCTCCACTTT. Its translation is CASSQGTGGSNSYNSPLHF.